A selection of T cell receptor beta chains follows, all from one sample in a study of monozygotic twins with inflammatory bowel disease. TCRdb reworked the 5' RACE reads into one entry per CDR3 protein, no DNA. The repertoire table contains hundreds of thousands of distinct CDR3 sequences. Sequencing was done on a sample of blood. These receptors all come from a human donor with ulcerative colitis or Crohn's disease, or a healthy co-twin of an affected twin (not recorded which). The CDR3 runs from the conserved cysteine through the conserved F or W.

>TRBV20-1|TRBJ2-6
CSARDPLSGANVLTF
>TRBV20-1|TRBJ2-7
CSALDRGVYEQYF
>TRBV3-1|TRBJ1-2
CASSQDPGGGRYGYTF
>TRBV20-1|TRBJ2-2
CSASIHRGNTGELFF
>TRBV12-3/TRBV12-4|TRBJ2-5
CASSLDRRTGQETQYF
>TRBV4-2|TRBJ1-2
CASSQGGSSPSFYGYTF
>TRBV7-2|TRBJ1-3
CASSLSYGTGNTIYF
>TRBV20-1|TRBJ1-6
CSARLGGSYNSPLHF
>TRBV12-3/TRBV12-4|TRBJ2-1
CASSLEAGGRYEQFF
>TRBV5-4|TRBJ1-2
CASSLDPPGYGYTF
>TRBV6-2/TRBV6-3|TRBJ2-3
CASSYSVDTQYF
>TRBV30|TRBJ2-1
CAWSADLAGGEQFF
>TRBV18|TRBJ2-6
CASSPSYLDGNSGANVLTF
>TRBV2|TRBJ2-1
CASSSPRDRLVKFF
>TRBV24-1|TRBJ2-1
CATSDPGLAGGGSYNEQFF
>TRBV5-1|TRBJ1-6
CASSTDRGDSYNSPLHF
>TRBV18|TRBJ2-4
CASSQGTGQNIQYF
>TRBV4-3|TRBJ2-7
CASSQDGGNEQYF
>TRBV20-1|TRBJ1-5
CSARPGAGNQPQHF
>TRBV27|TRBJ2-1
CASSLYLSPGAGNEQFF
>TRBV6-4|TRBJ2-7
CASTVEQGTTYEQYF
>TRBV5-1|TRBJ2-1
CASSFTGTVGEQFF
>TRBV6-2/TRBV6-3|TRBJ2-5
CASSGAAIGTQYF
>TRBV30|TRBJ1-5
CAWSRTGSNQPQHF
>TRBV6-2/TRBV6-3|TRBJ1-2
CASSYSRSKSTNYGYTF
>TRBV20-1|TRBJ2-1
CSAPGTSGEQFF
>TRBV20-1|TRBJ1-5
CSARVELGGQPQHF
>TRBV15|TRBJ2-3
CATSRGTSGSTDTQYF
>TRBV7-2|TRBJ2-7
CASSLDVGKQYF
>TRBV6-2/TRBV6-3|TRBJ2-7
CASRELQGVTYEQYF
>TRBV9|TRBJ2-3
CASSVSGGVGTQYF
>TRBV5-4|TRBJ2-3
CASSLGLATSTDTQYF
>TRBV6-5|TRBJ2-7
CASSYSLGGRNYEQYF
>TRBV7-9|TRBJ2-7
CASSPSVPTYEQYF
>TRBV20-1|TRBJ2-7
CSAGGGGRSIEQYF
>TRBV7-2|TRBJ2-1
CASSPSGEQFF
>TRBV3-1|TRBJ1-1
CASSAGFGNTEAFF
>TRBV11-2|TRBJ1-1
CASSPRQGPNTEAFF
>TRBV5-1|TRBJ1-6
CASSQRTTGGSLHF
>TRBV10-3|TRBJ2-1
CAISRLAGGYNEQFF
>TRBV4-3|TRBJ2-1
CASSQSYRLAVNNEQFF
>TRBV30|TRBJ2-7
CAWSGTAYERYF
>TRBV5-6|TRBJ1-2
CASSLALIFTGGYTF
>TRBV19|TRBJ2-1
CASSSGGTSGPSSYNEQFF
>TRBV15|TRBJ2-4
CATNPRWGAKNIQYF
>TRBV7-9|TRBJ1-5
CASSLGAGVSNQPQHF
>TRBV28|TRBJ2-4
CASSLFTANIQYF
>TRBV3-1|TRBJ2-2
CASSHGTHYTGELFF
>TRBV5-1|TRBJ2-1
CASTGGLTYNEQFF
>TRBV7-2|TRBJ2-2
CASKEWSTGELFF
>TRBV7-2|TRBJ2-2
CASSPEVGATGELFF
>TRBV13|TRBJ2-7
CASSLFRVADSYEQYF
>TRBV7-9|TRBJ2-7
CASSSPQREAPYEQYF
>TRBV7-2|TRBJ2-4
CASSPRGGPRANIQYF
>TRBV4-3|TRBJ1-5
CASSLSTGLGRPQHF
>TRBV3-1|TRBJ2-3
CASSQARTPSTDTQYF
>TRBV11-2|TRBJ2-3
CASSPWDRGTDTQYF
>TRBV7-2|TRBJ2-5
CASSPGAAAVWETQYF
>TRBV7-2|TRBJ1-6
CASSLEGTRRWNSPLHF
>TRBV5-1|TRBJ2-3
CASRTGQNTDTQYF